The 6 T cell receptor beta chains below all came from one sample that was sequenced in a study of T cell changes during pregnancy in multiple sclerosis. Generated by immunoSEQ multiplex PCR, the TCRdb table keeps only in-frame clones and is missing some. This repertoire shows over 60,000 clones, 91% found once; its top ten account for roughly 0.7%. The source material was peripheral blood, sampled in the third trimester of pregnancy. These receptors all stem from a female donor in good health, enrolled as a control in a pregnancy study.

This chain uses TRBV18 with TRBJ1-6; 7 bases line up with TRBD1. J gave up 9 bases and V 3 bases, and 5 bases lay outside the gene matches. Germline loops: CDR1 KGHSH, CDR2 LQKENI. The CDR3 runs 14 residues. CDR3 DNA: TGTGCCAGCTCACCGGGACAGACGGGTTCACCCCTCCACTTT. Amino acid sequence: CASSPGQTGSPLHF.

The rearrangement joins TRBV5-4 to TRBJ2-1; D not resolved. V was trimmed by 4 bases and J by 3 bases, leaving 8 bases between them. The CDR3 length is 13 residues. Germline V lookup: CDR1 SGHNT, CDR2 YYREEE (reference sequence). For the CDR3, the DNA is TGTGCCAGCAGCCACGAACTCTACAATGAGCAGTTCTTC. Its translation is CASSHELYNEQFF.

The V and J genes are TRBV6-1 and TRBJ2-3; TRBD2 aligns across 7 bases. Looked up from germline, CDR1 is MNHNS and CDR2 is SASEGT. J gave up 5 bases and V 7 bases, and 6 bases lay outside the gene matches. The length of the CDR3 is 13 residues. Here the CDR3 reads CASKTSGGDTQYF. As DNA, the CDR3 is TGTGCCAGCAAGACTTCGGGAGGAGATACGCAGTATTTT.

This clone has only a few counts. The CDR3 here is CASSSHFPRGYSPLHF. CDR3 sequence (DNA): TGCGCCAGCAGCTCCCATTTCCCCCGGGGGTATTCACCCCTCCACTTT. V and J are TRBV4-1 and TRBJ1-6, with a weak D call TRBD1 (5 bases). This CDR3 has 16 residues. Between the trimmed V and J ends, which lost 5 bases and 8 bases, there was a span of 19 bases. Germline V gene data show CDR1 as MGHRA and CDR2 as YSYEKL.

The chain couples TRBV2 to TRBJ1-4, with 10 bases matching TRBD1. This CDR3 comprises 16 residues. Germline lookup yields CDR1 SNHLY and CDR2 FYNNEI. V lost 3 bases to trimming and J lost 8 bases; unmatched junction nucleotides: 9. The CDR3 DNA is TGTGCCAGCAGTGAGGGTTGGGACAGGGGTCGGGAAAAACTGTTTTTT. It specifies CASSEGWDRGREKLFF.

The chain couples TRBV19 to TRBJ2-7, with a tentative D call TRBD2 (6 bases). This CDR3 has 13 amino acids. Germline CDR1 and CDR2: LNHDA and SQIVND (reference sequence). Between the trimmed V and J ends, which lost 7 bases and 0 bases, there was a span of 10 bases. In DNA, the CDR3 is TGTGCCAGTAAAGGAGGGTTCTCCTACGAGCAGTACTTC. As protein: CASKGGFSYEQYF.